This TCR beta chain was sequenced during a study of cytomegalovirus exposure and HLA in healthy donors. Trimming removed 6 bases from V and 0 bases from J; junction bases left unmatched: 5. This CDR3 has 16 residues. Germline V gene data show CDR1 as LNHDA and CDR2 as SQIVND (reference sequence). A multiplex PCR was run with 60 Vbeta primers and 13 Jbeta primers. Using immunoSEQ multiplex PCR, the repertoire was profiled, and TCRdb retains in-frame clones only, with some absent. The sample lists around 130,000 clones; 8% to 9.5% were seen once. The rearrangement joins TRBV19 to TRBJ1-1; the match to TRBD1 covers 12 bases. The material sequenced was PBMCs. The source of this sequence is a man between 40 and 49 years old in good health and CMV-seronegative. CDR3: CASSDGTGGLNTEAFF. In nucleotides, the CDR3 is TGTGCCAGTAGCGACGGGACAGGGGGCTTGAACACTGAAGCTTTCTTT.